This T cell receptor (beta chain) was identified in a study of T cell repertoires in cytomegalovirus infection. General observations from the study: Clonotypes of TCR beta that were HLA-C-restricted and CMV-specific dominated the ex vivo response.

This clonotype was observed at least ten times. Its antigen remains unidentified. In TCRdb, the reads were re-called with MiXCR into one record per CDR3 protein. The sample comprises a few hundred thousand distinct CDR3 sequences, around 40% of which are singletons, and 48% rests with the top ten. CDR1 and CDR2 (germline): SGHTA, FQGNSA. V lost 8 bases and J 7 bases, leaving 14 bases between the germline ends. This CDR3 is built from 13 residues. The gene calls are TRBV7-2 and TRBJ1-4; no reliable D call. The receptor was derived from a human donor in good health (CMV status not recorded). Some clones in this sample may be carry-over from other donors' samples. The starting material was cultured PBMCs, obtained from culture after CMV antigen stimulation. CDR3 sequence: CASGQDAGEKLFF. CDR3 in DNA: TGTGCCAGCGGGCAGGATGCGGGTGAAAAACTGTTTTTT.